Reported below is one TCR beta chain. This clonotype has more than one count but fewer than ten. Its antigen has not been determined. Base quality data are lacking; no much larger clone is found one base away. Library preparation used PCR. This sample was sequenced with a NextSeq 500. Bulk TCR libraries were generated as previously described, with the TCR primers listed in Table S5 used. Purification of total RNA was performed with the Qiagen AllPrep DNA/RNA kit. Before analysis, reads from multiple sequencing runs of the same library were pooled. The authors' analysis ran thus. Reads were retained only if an exact TCR constant sequence was present, and the retained reads were trimmed to 150 nt and grouped according to their 12-nt molecular barcodes. Reads in each barcode group were sub-clustered using a 15% Levenshtein threshold, and a quality-weighted consensus sequence was built for each RNA molecule. Non-functional sequences were filtered out, along with any lower-count sequence sitting one edit away from another sequence. Barcode sub-clusters with fewer than 20% of the maximum read count were removed, based on fitting two negative binomial distributions. Using fastp trimming at Q25 and MiXCR clonotype assembly, TCRdb reanalyzed the public sequencing data and kept in-frame beta chains. Each record represents a unique CDR3 protein, reported with the most common genes and DNA among its rows. TCRdb's processing, not the authors', yielded these V and J calls. Across this sample there are 300,000 to 400,000 distinct CDR3 sequences, with roughly 24% seen only once. The top ten clonotypes cover 0.74% of the sample.

Trimming takes 5 bases from V and 0 bases from J, and the germline ends sit 17 bases apart. According to the germline V gene (reference sequence), CDR1 reads LNHDA and CDR2 reads SQIVND. Inclusive of the bounding cysteine and phenylalanine, the CDR3 is 17 residues long. Only the CDR3 part of the read is kept: 51 bases, read in frame from the first base. The entry originates in a study of molecular identifiers for immune sequencing clone quantification (dated by TCRdb to the late 2010s). About the study as a whole: For a replicate experiment, RNA from roughly 21,000 or 96,000 naive CD8 T cells was divided into five aliquots, of which four were sequenced. CD8 T cells were used in a methods study to benchmark molecular-identifier clustering-based TCR repertoire sequencing (MIDCIRS) and TCR RNA copy counting.

Libraries of naive CD8 T cells were generated from around 20,000 to 990,000 sorted cells, with 10%, 30% or 50% of the purified RNA used. Naive CD8 T cells were FACS-sorted as CD8+CD4-CCR7+CD45RA+ on a BD FACSAria II into RLT Plus buffer. Detection sensitivity was tested by spiking Jurkat RNA equal to around 11 TCR copies' worth into samples containing roughly 19,000-1,000,000 naive CD8 T cells. CD8 T cells were enriched using RosetteSep CD8+ T Cell Enrichment Cocktail and Ficoll-Paque, and the enriched cells then underwent ACK red cell lysis. General study outcomes and caveats: Without barcode sub-clustering, chimeric consensus sequences inflated TCR diversity; chimeras reached as high as 47%. Spiked-in Jurkat TCR RNA equal to a single cell's worth was reported to be detectable even within 1,100,000 naive CD8 T cells. Modeling estimated about three recovered TCR RNA copies per cell, compared with about 10 by digital PCR, which implies 30% to 35% capture efficiency. The sizes of highly expanded clones could end up underestimated when identical TCR molecules share a barcode. The naive libraries included spiked-in Jurkat TCR RNA (roughly 11 copies' worth), and this RNA is not part of the donor repertoire. In CMV-specific effector cells, clones with more than 20 RNA copies contained over 97% of molecules, whereas in naive cells such clones contained under 1% of molecules.

The chain couples TRBV19 to TRBJ1-5, and TRBD1 may be the D gene, going by 5 matching bases. Sample: naive CD8+ T cells from blood, with Jurkat cell RNA spiked in. In light of the paper, this sample's cell subset or site label describes: FACS-sorted CD8+CD4-CCR7+CD45RA+ naive T cells. The receptor's source is a human donor in good health. Some libraries in this study had Jurkat cell RNA spiked in. The DNA sequence reads TGTGCCAGTAGTGGCGCCCCAGGGATCGATAGCAATCAGCCCCAGCATTTT. Its translation is CASSGAPGIDSNQPQHF.